What follows are 6 T cell receptor beta chains derived from one specimen sequenced in a study of shared clonotypes between healthy human individuals. Some clones are missing from TCRdb's copy, which holds only in-frame ones; the method was immunoSEQ multiplex PCR. The top ten hold roughly 1.4% of the sample, which has roughly 1,100,000 clones, under 80% seen once. Sequencing was done on a sample of memory CD4+ T cells sorted from blood. The sample's subset: CD45RA-negative fraction. The source of these receptors is a young man in good health.

The chain uses TRBV4-1 and TRBJ1-1; unclear D gene. The CDR3 totals 14 residues. Germline values: CDR1 MGHRA, CDR2 YSYEKL. Trimming shortened V by 4 bases and J by 0 bases, and 9 bases separated the two germline ends. The CDR3 sequence is CASSRAEVNTEAFF. The CDR3 bases are TGCGCCAGCAGCCGGGCGGAGGTGAACACTGAAGCTTTCTTT.

Only a few counts were recorded for this clone. The rearrangement joins TRBV7-9 to TRBJ1-3; 11 bases match TRBD1. There are 15 residues in the CDR3. CDR1 is SEHNR, CDR2 FQNEAQ, per germline (reference sequence). Trimming took 4 bases from V and 4 from J; bases not matched to a gene: 3. CDR3 sequence: CASSSGQGEGNTIYF. CDR3 DNA: TGTGCCAGCAGCTCGGGACAGGGGGAAGGAAACACCATATATTTT.

The chain joins TRBV28 to TRBJ1-4; no clear D gene. Germline CDR1 MDHEN, CDR2 SYDVKM. This CDR3 spans 15 amino acids. V lost 6 bases and J lost 7, with 18 bases in between. The CDR3 nucleotides are TGTGCCAGCAGCCTCGGAAGCGGGTCGGGTGAAAAACTGTTTTTT. It specifies CASSLGSGSGEKLFF. The variable domain in full, with the rest retrieved from reference TRBV28 and TRBJ1-4, is DVKVTQSSRYLVKRTGEKVFLECVQDMDHENMFWYRQDPGLGLRLIYFSYDVKMKEKGDIPEGYSVSREKKERFSLILESASTNQTSMYLCASSLGSGSGEKLFFGSGTQLSVL.

The chain couples TRBV11-2 to TRBJ2-7, with 11 bases identical to TRBD2. The CDR3 is made up of 15 amino acids. Germline loops: CDR1 SGHAT, CDR2 FQNNGV. Trimming cost V 4 bases and J 1 base; bases outside gene matches: 3. The CDR3, as DNA: TGTGCCAGCAGCTCGCTAGCGGGGGGTTCCTACGAGCAGTACTTC. Its translation: CASSSLAGGSYEQYF.

The chain joins TRBV5-1 to TRBJ1-3; D is uncertain. Per germline, CDR1 SGHRS and CDR2 YFSETQ. Trimming took 4 bases from V and 0 from J, leaving 11 bases between them. The CDR3 extends over 15 amino acids. The CDR3 region is CASSHRPISGNTIYF. The CDR3 DNA reads TGCGCCAGCAGCCACAGACCTATCTCTGGAAACACCATATATTTT.

The gene calls are TRBV5-1 and TRBJ2-6, with 7 bases fitting TRBD1. Germline CDR1 is SGHRS and CDR2 is YFSETQ. The CDR3 has 16 residues. J lost 0 bases, V lost 4 bases, and 4 bases had no gene match. Here the CDR3 DNA reads TGCGCCAGCAGCAGGGACAGAAACTCTGGGGCCAACGTCCTGACTTTC. This encodes CASSRDRNSGANVLTF.